Each of the 22 T cell receptor beta chains below was sequenced from the same sample in a study of cytomegalovirus exposure and HLA in healthy donors. Researchers ran the PCR with 60 Vbeta and 13 Jbeta primers. The data were produced by immunoSEQ multiplex PCR, yet TCRdb's version contains in-frame clones alone and is incomplete. The sample records some 140,000 clones, over 60% being singletons. Sample: PBMCs. These receptors were obtained from a male donor in good health and CMV-seropositive.

The V call is TRBV14, the J call TRBJ1-1, with D perhaps matching TRBD1 (6 bases). Germline V gives CDR1 SGHDN, CDR2 FVKESK. V dropped 3 bases and J dropped 7 bases, with 15 bases sitting between them. This CDR3 is 14 amino acids long. The CDR3 DNA reads TGTGCCAGCAGCCATTTTGGACAGAACTTTGAAGCTTTCTTT. Translated, it gives CASSHFGQNFEAFF.

The chain couples TRBV28 to TRBJ2-7; D ambiguous. Germline lookup yields CDR1 MDHEN and CDR2 SYDVKM. The CDR3 length is 14 residues. The V end was cut by 3 bases, the J end by 3 bases, with 12 bases between. CDR3 nucleotides: TGTGCCAGCAGTTTTTTGGAGCCCCTCTACGAGCAGTACTTC. Translation gives CASSFLEPLYEQYF.

The V and J genes are TRBV7-6 and TRBJ2-7, with 8 bases fitting TRBD1. CDR1 is SGHVS, CDR2 FNYEAQ, per germline. The V and J ends lost 5 bases and 2 bases, in that order; junction bases with no gene match: 11. This CDR3 contains 16 residues. In DNA, the CDR3 is TGTGCCAGCAGCCCGCAACCGGGACAGGCCACCTACGAGCAGTACTTC. It yields the protein CASSPQPGQATYEQYF.

This clone occurred a few times. The chain has TRBV4-1 and TRBJ1-6; 11 bases align to TRBD1. This CDR3 is built from 17 residues. The germline CDR1 and CDR2 sequences are MGHRA and YSYEKL. V lost 9 bases, J lost 7 bases, and 14 bases stayed unmatched. For the CDR3, the DNA is TGCGCCAGGAACACCAAAAAGGGACAGGGGGAAAATTCACCCCTCCACTTT. The encoded protein is CARNTKKGQGENSPLHF.

The rearrangement links TRBV19 to TRBJ2-7, with 10 bases fitting TRBD2. In germline, CDR1 is LNHDA, CDR2 SQIVND (reference sequence). Trimming took 6 bases from V and 3 from J; bases not matched to a gene: 2. This CDR3 spans 13 amino acids. The CDR3 region is CASRAGGLYEQYF. The CDR3 DNA reads TGTGCCAGTAGAGCGGGGGGGCTCTACGAGCAGTACTTC.

The rearrangement uses TRBV18 and TRBJ2-1; tentatively, D is TRBD2 (7 bases). Germline V gene data show CDR1 as KGHSH and CDR2 as LQKENI. This CDR3 comprises 16 residues. The germline V and J ends were trimmed by 0 bases and 2 bases, with 11 bases remaining between them. The CDR3 nucleotides are TGTGCCAGCTCACCACCGAGGGGGGGGGCCTACAATGAGCAGTTCTTC. It translates to CASSPPRGGAYNEQFF.

The CDR3 protein is CASSPLAAGTLDTDTQYF. The CDR3 nucleotides are TGTGCCAGCTCACCCCTGGCGGCCGGGACTCTGGATACAGATACGCAGTATTTT. This chain connects TRBV18 to TRBJ2-3; D is perhaps TRBD2 (6 bases). Trimming removed 3 bases at V and 3 bases at J, with 22 bases between. The CDR3 spans 18 residues. CDR1 KGHSH and CDR2 LQKENI come from the germline V gene.

The table lists this clone with a count of one. The chain recombines TRBV6-5 with TRBJ2-1, with D maybe TRBD1 (5 bases). The germline V gene has CDR1 MNHEY and CDR2 SVGAGI. V was shortened by 1 base and J by 5 bases, with 6 bases between the two germline ends. The CDR3 totals 13 residues. The CDR3: CASSYLQDNEQFF. The CDR3 bases are TGTGCCAGCAGTTACTTACAGGACAATGAGCAGTTCTTC.

The chain links TRBV9 to TRBJ2-2, with 8 bases lining up with TRBD1. CDR1 and CDR2 (germline): SGDLS, YYNGEE. J lost 6 bases, V lost 0 bases, and 4 bases had no gene match. The CDR3 loop spans 15 amino acids. CDR3 protein: CASSVGTGWAGELFF. CDR3 coding DNA: TGTGCCAGCAGCGTAGGGACAGGGTGGGCCGGGGAGCTGTTTTTT. Filled out from reference TRBV9 and TRBJ2-2, the complete variable domain reads DSGVTQTPKHLITATGQRVTLRCSPRSGDLSVYWYQQSLDQGLQFLIQYYNGEERAKGNILERFSAQQFPDLHSELNLSSLELGDSALYFCASSVGTGWAGELFFGEGSRLTVL.

The chain combines TRBV27 with TRBJ2-5; maybe TRBD1 (6 bases). Trimming removed 4 bases from V and 6 bases from J, with 12 bases in between. CDR1 MNHEY and CDR2 SMNVEV come from the germline V gene (reference sequence). The CDR3 covers 13 residues. The CDR3 DNA reads as TGTGCCAGCAGTTATGGGGGCGGCCAGACCCAGTACTTC. This encodes CASSYGGGQTQYF.

The V gene is TRBV18, the J gene TRBJ2-7; 7 positions match TRBD1. The germline CDR1 and CDR2 sequences are KGHSH and LQKENI. V gave up 5 bases and J gave up 0 bases; unmatched junction bases: 7. This CDR3 spans 15 amino acids. CDR3 DNA: TGTGCCAGCTCATTCGGGACAGACAACTCCTACGAGCAGTACTTC. It is translated as CASSFGTDNSYEQYF.

This clone occurred a few times. The V call is TRBV5-1, the J call TRBJ2-3; 13 positions agree with TRBD2. V lost 4 bases and J lost 0; bases outside the gene matches: 5. The length of the CDR3 is 17 residues. The germline V gene encodes CDR1 SGHRS and CDR2 YFSETQ. CDR3 sequence: CASSTRTSGSSTDTQYF. The CDR3 nucleotides read TGCGCCAGCAGCACCCGGACTAGCGGGAGCAGCACAGATACGCAGTATTTT.

This rearrangement joins TRBV12-5 to TRBJ2-1; 11 positions agree with TRBD2. The CDR3 is 15 residues long. CDR1 and CDR2 from the germline V gene are LGHNT and FRNRAP. V was pared by 5 bases and J by 6 bases, with 6 bases of the junction left unmatched. The CDR3 DNA reads as TGTGCTAGTGGTCCGACTAGCGGGGTGGGCAATGAGCAGTTCTTC. This codes for CASGPTSGVGNEQFF.

This rearrangement joins TRBV14 to TRBJ2-2; TRBD2 matches 10 bases. The CDR3 runs 16 residues. Germline V gene data show CDR1 as SGHDN and CDR2 as FVKESK. The junction had 5 bases not matched to a gene; V was cut back by 0 bases and J by 7 bases. CDR3 protein: CASSQELAGVGGELFF. The CDR3 nucleotides are TGTGCCAGCAGCCAAGAGCTAGCGGGAGTTGGCGGGGAGCTGTTTTTT.

The chain combines TRBV10-3 with TRBJ2-2; possible D gene TRBD1, 6 bases. Germline V gene sequence: CDR1 ENHRY, CDR2 SYGVKD. V was clipped by 1 base and J by 5 bases, with 11 bases between them. The CDR3 is made up of 15 amino acids. The CDR3 nucleotides read TGTGCCATCAGTGAGTACGACAGGCATACCGGGGAGCTGTTTTTT. Amino acids: CAISEYDRHTGELFF.

This clone has ten or more counts. This chain joins TRBV6-1 and TRBJ1-3, with TRBD1 matching 11 bases. Germline CDR1 reads MNHNS; CDR2 reads SASEGT. J lost 4 bases, V lost 8 bases, and 4 bases had no gene match. CDR3 length equals 14 residues. The CDR3 nucleotides are TGTGCCAGCGACTGGACAGGGGGCGGAAACACCATATATTTT. It translates to CASDWTGGGNTIYF.

This chain links TRBV11-2 with TRBJ2-7; TRBD1 is a possible D gene (6 bases). Germline CDR1 is SGHAT and CDR2 is FQNNGV. This CDR3 contains 12 residues. V lost 4 bases, J lost 4 bases, and 8 bases lay in between. CDR3 in amino acids: CASSSQGYEQYF. The DNA for the CDR3 is TGTGCCAGCAGCTCGCAGGGGTACGAGCAGTACTTC.

V usage is TRBV2 and J usage is TRBJ1-1, with D possibly TRBD1 on 6 matching bases. V lost 6 bases to trimming and J lost 7 bases, with 9 bases between them. CDR3 size: 11 residues. The germline gives CDR1 SNHLY, CDR2 FYNNEI. Here the CDR3 reads CASRRTVEAFF. DNA of the CDR3: TGTGCCAGCAGGAGGACAGTTGAAGCTTTCTTT.

V is TRBV7-8 and J is TRBJ1-1, with D possibly being TRBD1 (6 bases). Trimming removed 6 bases from V and 0 bases from J, with 8 bases in between. The germline gives CDR1 SGHVS, CDR2 FQNEAQ. CDR3 size: 13 residues. CDR3 DNA sequence: TGTGCCAGCAGAACAGGGATGAACACTGAAGCTTTCTTT. Residues: CASRTGMNTEAFF.

This clone was recorded once. The chain carries TRBV7-2 and TRBJ2-5; TRBD2 agrees at 7 bases. Trimming removed 3 bases from V and 5 bases from J; junction bases left unmatched: 6. The CDR3 has 14 residues. Germline assignment: CDR1 SGHTA and CDR2 FQGNSA. This CDR3 is CASSLGGTRETQYF. In nucleotides, the CDR3 is TGTGCCAGCAGCTTGGGAGGGACTCGGGAGACCCAGTACTTC.

This clone was picked up a small number of times. J is TRBJ2-7 and V is TRBV20-1, with D perhaps TRBD1 (5 bases). This CDR3 is 11 amino acids long. Deletions cut 5 bases from V and 4 bases from J, with 9 bases between. Germline V gene data show CDR1 as DFQATT and CDR2 as SNEGSKA (reference sequence). The CDR3 is CSAPDTYEQYF. In nucleotides, the CDR3 is TGCAGTGCTCCGGACACTTACGAGCAGTACTTC.

The V and J genes are TRBV5-1 and TRBJ1-2; D unresolved. The germline V gene has CDR1 SGHRS and CDR2 YFSETQ. There are 14 residues in the CDR3. The V end was cut by 4 bases, the J end by 0 bases, with 10 bases between. CDR3: CASSPGRTNYGYTF. The CDR3 DNA sequence: TGCGCCAGCAGCCCCGGTAGAACTAACTATGGCTACACCTTC.